The 19 T cell receptor beta chains listed next were all sequenced from one sample in a study of cytomegalovirus exposure and HLA in healthy donors. Here immunoSEQ multiplex PCR was the method, and the copy in TCRdb shows in-frame clones only, minus some. The data show fewer than 120,000 clones, more than 75% seen once. Sequences were obtained from PBMCs. These receptors were collected from a woman in her 30s in good health and CMV-seropositive.

In its sample, this clone was seen once. This rearrangement joins TRBV5-1 to TRBJ1-4, with TRBD1 identical over 7 bases. The germline V gene encodes CDR1 SGHRS and CDR2 YFSETQ. This CDR3 region has 12 residues. V lost 4 bases and J lost 8; bases outside the gene matches: 2. The CDR3 reads CASSLDREKLFF. CDR3 nucleotide sequence: TGCGCCAGCAGCCTGGACAGGGAAAAACTGTTTTTT.

The chain recombines TRBV28 with TRBJ2-7; D unclear. Trimming pared 7 bases from V and 3 bases from J, leaving 16 bases between. The germline V gene has CDR1 MDHEN and CDR2 SYDVKM. The CDR3 has 14 residues. The CDR3 region is CASTRSRPNYEQYF. CDR3 in DNA: TGTGCCAGCACCCGGAGTAGGCCGAACTACGAGCAGTACTTC.

The rearrangement uses TRBV27 and TRBJ2-3; 8 bases agree with TRBD2. V shed 2 bases, J shed 0 bases, and the junction held 13 bases outside the gene matches. Germline CDR1 and CDR2: MNHEY and SMNVEV (reference sequence). The CDR3 runs to 19 residues. In nucleotides, the CDR3 is TGTGCCAGCAGTTTAAAGGGCCCGAGGCCTAGCGGGAGCACAGATACGCAGTATTTT. This encodes CASSLKGPRPSGSTDTQYF.

The V call is TRBV5-4, the J call TRBJ1-2; 9 bases map to TRBD1. The germline CDR1 and CDR2 sequences are SGHNT and YYREEE (reference sequence). J gave up 6 bases and V 4 bases, and 7 bases lay outside the gene matches. The length of the CDR3 is 14 residues. CDR3 coding DNA: TGTGCCAGCAGCGCCCGGACAGGGGTAGATGGCTACACCTTC. Translated: CASSARTGVDGYTF.

This clone was counted a single time. The chain joins TRBV29-1 to TRBJ2-2, with D possibly being TRBD2 (6 bases). V was cut by 6 bases and J by 4 bases, with 12 bases left in between. The V gene's germline CDR1 is SQVTM and CDR2 ANQGSEA. The CDR3 sequence is 13 residues long. The CDR3: CSVEEGSTGELFF. In nucleotides, the CDR3 is TGCAGCGTGGAGGAGGGGTCCACCGGGGAGCTGTTTTTT.

J is TRBJ2-3 and V is TRBV5-1, with D unresolved. The germline V gene has CDR1 SGHRS and CDR2 YFSETQ. V lost 4 bases to trimming and J lost 6 bases, with 15 bases between them. CDR3 size: 14 residues. The CDR3 spells CASSLAGPRDTQYF. The CDR3 region has the DNA TGCGCCAGCAGCCTGGCTGGTCCCCGGGATACGCAGTATTTT.

This chain uses TRBV30 with TRBJ1-4, with 9 nucleotides matching TRBD1. There are 15 residues in the CDR3. Losses at the gene ends were 3 bases for V and 7 bases for J; bases not matched to a gene: 9. Germline V gene data show CDR1 as GTSNPN and CDR2 as SVGIG (reference sequence). CDR3: CAWSQTGGVGEKLFF. The CDR3 nucleotides read TGTGCCTGGAGCCAAACAGGGGGCGTCGGTGAAAAACTGTTTTTT.

The rearrangement uses TRBV7-2 and TRBJ2-3; 10 bases line up with TRBD2. CDR1 SGHTA and CDR2 FQGNSA come from the germline V gene. The CDR3 contains 16 residues. V lost 1 base to trimming and J lost 0 bases; unmatched junction nucleotides: 1. The CDR3 DNA is TGTGCCAGCAGCTTAGTAGCGGGAGGTAGCACAGATACGCAGTATTTT. Amino acids: CASSLVAGGSTDTQYF.

V and J are TRBV30 and TRBJ2-7; 10 bases map to TRBD1. The CDR3 spans 13 residues. Trimming took 7 bases from V and 5 from J; bases not matched to a gene: 8. Germline-derived CDR1 and CDR2 are GTSNPN and SVGIG (reference sequence). In nucleotides, the CDR3 is TGTGCCTCTCGACAGGGGGCTTTCAACGAGCAGTACTTC. Its translation is CASRQGAFNEQYF.

V is TRBV4-2 and J is TRBJ2-5; 9 bases are a match to TRBD2. The CDR3 runs to 15 residues. Germline V gene sequence: CDR1 LGHNA, CDR2 YNFKEQ. V lost 4 bases, J lost 0 bases, and 3 bases stayed unmatched. The chain's CDR3 is CASSRLAEYQETQYF. The DNA of the CDR3 is TGTGCCAGCAGCCGACTAGCGGAATACCAAGAGACCCAGTACTTC.

This clone has only one observation. The DNA for the CDR3 is TGCGCCAGCAGCAACCCACCAGGGGATACGCAGTATTTT. This encodes CASSNPPGDTQYF. This chain uses TRBV5-1 with TRBJ2-3, with D perhaps TRBD1 (5 bases). V dropped 4 bases and J dropped 6 bases, with 12 bases sitting between them. The CDR3 runs 13 residues. Germline V gene sequence: CDR1 SGHRS, CDR2 YFSETQ.

The J gene is TRBJ2-7, the V gene TRBV15, with TRBD2 identical over 11 bases. Germline V lookup: CDR1 LNHNV, CDR2 YYDKDF (reference sequence). CDR3 size: 15 residues. The J segment lost 5 bases and the V segment lost 0 bases, leaving 3 bases of the junction unmatched. As DNA, the CDR3 is TGTGCCACCAGCAGAGAACTAGCGGGAGTCAACGAGCAGTACTTC. Translated: CATSRELAGVNEQYF.

The V and J genes are TRBV4-2 and TRBJ2-5; 7 nucleotides agree with TRBD1. Germline V lookup: CDR1 LGHNA, CDR2 YNFKEQ. The J segment lost 2 bases and the V segment lost 3 bases, leaving 6 bases of the junction unmatched. The CDR3 contains 15 residues. The CDR3 region is CASSQGPGQQETQYF. Written as DNA, the CDR3 is TGTGCCAGCAGCCAGGGACCGGGACAGCAAGAGACCCAGTACTTC.

This chain links TRBV6-1 with TRBJ2-5; possibly TRBD2 for D (7 bases). Deletions cut 8 bases from V and 2 bases from J, with 12 bases between. Germline V gene data show CDR1 as MNHNS and CDR2 as SASEGT. There are 13 residues in the CDR3. CDR3 DNA: TGTGCCAGCGGGGGGGCCGTTCAAGAGACCCAGTACTTC. Translated: CASGGAVQETQYF.

The chain has TRBV14 and TRBJ1-4; D perhaps matches TRBD1 (6 bases). The CDR3 length is 14 residues. V was cut by 4 bases and J by 12 bases, with 18 bases left in between. CDR1 and CDR2 (germline): SGHDN, FVKESK. The CDR3 spells CASSLDPGAGELFF. DNA for the CDR3: TGTGCCAGCAGCCTAGACCCCGGGGCAGGGGAACTGTTTTTT.

The CDR3 region is CASSPMGGYGYTF. DNA for the CDR3: TGCGCCAGCAGCCCCATGGGGGGTTATGGCTACACCTTC. This chain connects TRBV5-1 to TRBJ1-2, with D possibly being TRBD1 (5 bases). Germline CDR1 SGHRS, CDR2 YFSETQ. Trimming stripped 4 bases from V and 5 bases from J, with 12 bases between. CDR3 size: 13 residues.

The V gene is TRBV13, the J gene TRBJ2-7; 9 bases match TRBD2. The CDR3 has 13 amino acids. Looked up from germline, CDR1 is PRHDT and CDR2 is FYEKMQ (reference sequence). J gave up 5 bases and V 5 bases, and 4 bases lay outside the gene matches. The CDR3 DNA is TGTGCCAGCAGCGCTAGCGGGGACAACGAGCAGTACTTC. Its translation is CASSASGDNEQYF.

The V and J genes are TRBV28 and TRBJ2-7, with 13 bases aligning to TRBD2. The CDR3 extends over 19 amino acids. Trimming removed 3 bases from V and 4 bases from J; junction bases left unmatched: 15. In germline, CDR1 is MDHEN, CDR2 SYDVKM. The CDR3 loop is CASSFLFDIGLAGAYEQYF. The CDR3 region has the DNA TGTGCCAGCAGTTTTCTCTTCGACATTGGACTAGCGGGAGCGTACGAGCAGTACTTC.

This sequence joins TRBV6-6 and TRBJ2-1, with D possibly matching TRBD2 (6 bases). Looked up from germline, CDR1 is MNHNY and CDR2 is SVGAGI (reference sequence). Trimming shortened V by 7 bases and J by 6 bases, and 16 bases separated the two germline ends. CDR3 size: 14 residues. The chain's CDR3 is CASTYTGLLNEQFF. The DNA of the CDR3 is TGTGCCAGCACCTACACGGGACTTCTCAATGAGCAGTTCTTC.